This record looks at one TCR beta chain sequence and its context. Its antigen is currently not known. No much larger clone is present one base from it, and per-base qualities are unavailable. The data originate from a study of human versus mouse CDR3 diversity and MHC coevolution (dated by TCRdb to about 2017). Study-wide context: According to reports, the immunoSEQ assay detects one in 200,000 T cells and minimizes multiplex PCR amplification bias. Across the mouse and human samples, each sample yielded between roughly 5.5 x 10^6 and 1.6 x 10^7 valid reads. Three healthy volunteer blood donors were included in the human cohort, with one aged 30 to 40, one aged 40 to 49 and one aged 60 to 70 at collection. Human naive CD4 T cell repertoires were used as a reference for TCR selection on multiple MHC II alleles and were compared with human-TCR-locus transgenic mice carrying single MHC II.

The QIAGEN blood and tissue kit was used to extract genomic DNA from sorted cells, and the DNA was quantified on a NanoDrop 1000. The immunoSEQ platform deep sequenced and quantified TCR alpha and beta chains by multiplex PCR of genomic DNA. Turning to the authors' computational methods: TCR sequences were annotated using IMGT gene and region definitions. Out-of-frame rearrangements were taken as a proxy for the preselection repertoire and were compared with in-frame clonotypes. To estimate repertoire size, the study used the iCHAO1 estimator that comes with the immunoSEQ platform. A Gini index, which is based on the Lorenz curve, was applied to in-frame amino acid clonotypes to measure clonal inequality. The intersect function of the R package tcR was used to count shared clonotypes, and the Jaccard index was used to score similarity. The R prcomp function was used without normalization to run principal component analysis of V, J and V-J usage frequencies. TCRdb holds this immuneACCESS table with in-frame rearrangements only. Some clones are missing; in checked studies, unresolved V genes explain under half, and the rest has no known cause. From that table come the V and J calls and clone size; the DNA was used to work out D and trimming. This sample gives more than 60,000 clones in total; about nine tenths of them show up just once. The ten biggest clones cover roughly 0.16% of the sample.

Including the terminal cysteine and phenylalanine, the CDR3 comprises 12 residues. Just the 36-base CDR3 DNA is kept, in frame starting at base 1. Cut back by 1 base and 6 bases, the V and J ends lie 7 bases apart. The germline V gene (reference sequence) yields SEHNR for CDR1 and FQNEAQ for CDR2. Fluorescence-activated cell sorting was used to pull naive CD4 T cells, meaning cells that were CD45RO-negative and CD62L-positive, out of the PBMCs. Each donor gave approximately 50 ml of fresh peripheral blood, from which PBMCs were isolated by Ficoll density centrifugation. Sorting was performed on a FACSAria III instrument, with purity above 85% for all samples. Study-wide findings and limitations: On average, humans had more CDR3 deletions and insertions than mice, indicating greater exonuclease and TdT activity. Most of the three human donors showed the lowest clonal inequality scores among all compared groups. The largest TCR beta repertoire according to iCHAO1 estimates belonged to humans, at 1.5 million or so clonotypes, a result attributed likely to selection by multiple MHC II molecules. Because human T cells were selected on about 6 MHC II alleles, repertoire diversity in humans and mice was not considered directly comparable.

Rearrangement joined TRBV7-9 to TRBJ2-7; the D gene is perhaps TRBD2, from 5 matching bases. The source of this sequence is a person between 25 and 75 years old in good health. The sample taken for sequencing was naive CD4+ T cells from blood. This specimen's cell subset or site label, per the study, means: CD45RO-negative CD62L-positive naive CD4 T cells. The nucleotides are TGTGCCAGCAGCTTAGAGACTACCGAGCAGTACTTC. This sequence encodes CASSLETTEQYF.